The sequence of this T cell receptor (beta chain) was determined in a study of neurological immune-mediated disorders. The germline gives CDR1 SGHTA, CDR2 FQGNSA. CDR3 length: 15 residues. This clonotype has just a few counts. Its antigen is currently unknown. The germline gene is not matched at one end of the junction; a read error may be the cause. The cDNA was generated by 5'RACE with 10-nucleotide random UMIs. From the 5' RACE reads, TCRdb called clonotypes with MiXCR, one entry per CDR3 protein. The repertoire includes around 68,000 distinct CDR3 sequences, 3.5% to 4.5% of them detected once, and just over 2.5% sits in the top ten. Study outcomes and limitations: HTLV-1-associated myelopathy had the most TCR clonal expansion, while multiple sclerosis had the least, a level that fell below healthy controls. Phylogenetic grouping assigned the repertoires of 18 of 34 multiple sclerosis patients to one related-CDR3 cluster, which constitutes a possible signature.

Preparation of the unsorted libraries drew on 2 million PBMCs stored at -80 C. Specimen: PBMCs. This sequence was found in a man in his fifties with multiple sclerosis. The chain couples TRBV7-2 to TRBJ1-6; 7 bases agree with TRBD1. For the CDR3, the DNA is TGTGCCAGCAGCTTATTACAGGGGAATAATTCACCCCTACACTTT. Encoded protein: CASSLLQGNNSPLHF.